These 20 T cell receptor beta chains were sequenced from one sample in a study of cytomegalovirus exposure and HLA in healthy donors. Primers for the PCR totalled 60 Vbeta and 13 Jbeta. Measured with immunoSEQ multiplex PCR; TCRdb has only the in-frame clones, and not every one. The data contain fewer than 150,000 clones, less than 80% of them seen just once; the ten biggest clones take up around 3.9%. What was sequenced was PBMCs. The receptors stem from a woman aged 35 to 49 in good health and CMV-seropositive.

Note on this clone: Because it lacks the conserved phenylalanine or tryptophan at the end, this CDR3 is likely a read error. No DNA is shown, since the ends of the CDR3 on it are uncertain; the CDR3 is the one TCRdb lists. The chain links TRBV5-5 to TRBJ2-7; the D call TRBD1 from the table was never checked on the DNA. Germline CDR1 and CDR2: SGHKS and YYEKEE (reference sequence). The CDR3 length is 10 residues, termini included. The CDR3 region is CASSLGQARH.

This chain joins TRBV5-5 and TRBJ1-1, with TRBD1 as a possible D gene (6 bases). The length of the CDR3 is 14 residues. CDR1 and CDR2 from the germline V gene are SGHKS and YYEKEE (reference sequence). V was clipped by 4 bases and J by 0 bases, with 10 bases between them. The CDR3 DNA reads TGTGCCAGCAGCCCGAGGGGGTTGAACACTGAAGCTTTCTTT. It specifies CASSPRGLNTEAFF.

The chain recombines TRBV2 with TRBJ2-1; TRBD1 matches 7 bases. CDR3 length: 15 residues. Germline V gives CDR1 SNHLY, CDR2 FYNNEI. V lost 2 bases to trimming and J lost 4 bases; unmatched junction nucleotides: 5. The CDR3 here is CASSELGGDYNEQFF. The CDR3, as DNA: TGTGCCAGCAGTGAACTAGGGGGCGATTACAATGAGCAGTTCTTC.

Details on this clone: Other DNA sequences in this sample translate to the same CDR3. The V call is TRBV9, the J call TRBJ1-1, with D perhaps TRBD1 (5 bases). The CDR3 spans 15 residues. CDR1 SGDLS and CDR2 YYNGEE come from the germline V gene. The V gene lost 3 bases and the J gene lost 1 base, with 13 bases spanning the gap. As DNA, the CDR3 is TGTGCCAGCAGCGCGACGGGACTCCGGAACACTGAAGCTTTCTTT. Amino acid sequence: CASSATGLRNTEAFF.

V and J are TRBV11-2 and TRBJ2-7, with D perhaps TRBD2 (6 bases). Trimming left V 5 bases short and J 5 bases short, with 16 bases between. The CDR3 is 14 residues long. Germline V gives CDR1 SGHAT, CDR2 FQNNGV. CDR3 nucleotide sequence: TGTGCCAGCAGCCCCGATCGGAGGGCCCACGAGCAGTACTTC. Encoded protein: CASSPDRRAHEQYF.

V usage is TRBV29-1 and J usage is TRBJ1-2; 7 positions agree with TRBD1. V shed 7 bases, J shed 0 bases, and the junction held 20 bases outside the gene matches. CDR3 length: 18 amino acids. CDR1 SQVTM and CDR2 ANQGSEA come from the germline V gene. CDR3 protein: CSGTTIMTGTSPNYGYTF. In DNA, the CDR3 is TGCAGCGGTACTACTATTATGACAGGGACGAGCCCTAACTATGGCTACACCTTC.

The V call is TRBV18, the J call TRBJ1-1; possible D gene TRBD1, 6 bases. V shed 4 bases and J shed 4 bases, with 16 bases lying between them. The V gene's germline CDR1 is KGHSH and CDR2 LQKENI. The CDR3 covers 15 residues. CDR3 region: CASSHQGGGPTEAFF. The CDR3 coding sequence is TGTGCCAGCTCACACCAAGGGGGGGGGCCCACTGAAGCTTTCTTT.

The chain uses TRBV28 and TRBJ2-3; TRBD1 agrees at 12 bases. The CDR3 spans 15 residues. Germline V lookup: CDR1 MDHEN, CDR2 SYDVKM. The ends lost 6 bases at V and 11 bases at J; junction bases unmatched: 12. CDR3 nucleotide sequence: TGTGCCAGCAGCCCGGGACAGGGGGCAGAGGGTGAGCAGTATTTT. This gives the protein CASSPGQGAEGEQYF.

This clone turned up a few times. This chain links TRBV5-5 with TRBJ1-5; TRBD1 might be the D (5 bases). The CDR3 extends over 17 amino acids. Trimming stripped 4 bases from V and 3 bases from J, with 20 bases between. CDR1 is SGHKS and CDR2 is YYEKEE in the germline V gene (reference sequence). CDR3 sequence: CASSETRAGVDNQPQHF. CDR3 nucleotide sequence: TGTGCCAGCAGCGAGACCCGCGCGGGGGTCGACAATCAGCCCCAGCATTTT.

The chain employs TRBV7-3 and TRBJ1-2; TRBD1 might be the D (6 bases). Germline V gene sequence: CDR1 SGHTA, CDR2 FQGTGA. CDR3 length: 14 residues. V lost 0 bases and J lost 7, with 12 bases in between. The CDR3 loop reads CASSLTRAGAGYTF. The CDR3 DNA is TGTGCCAGCAGCTTAACCAGGGCGGGGGCTGGCTACACCTTC. The variable domain in full, completed from reference TRBV7-3 and TRBJ1-2, reads GAGVSQTPSNKVTEKGKYVELRCDPISGHTALYWYRQSLGQGPEFLIYFQGTGAADDSGLPNDRFFAVRPEGSVSTLKIQRTERGDSAVYLCASSLTRAGAGYTFGSGTRLTVV.

The genes are TRBV27 and TRBJ1-3, with D perhaps matching TRBD1 (6 bases). Germline-derived CDR1 and CDR2 are MNHEY and SMNVEV (reference sequence). The CDR3 totals 20 residues. V was pared by 5 bases and J by 0 bases, with 26 bases between. DNA of the CDR3: TGTGCCAGCAGTCCCCAAGGCAGGGGAAGTTTTGGGACCTCTGGAAACACCATATATTTT. It yields the protein CASSPQGRGSFGTSGNTIYF.

The chain employs TRBV19 and TRBJ2-1; TRBD2 aligns across 9 bases. V was clipped by 4 bases and J by 9 bases; unmatched bases: 7. The CDR3 totals 14 residues. Germline lookup yields CDR1 LNHDA and CDR2 SQIVND (reference sequence). The CDR3 is CASSSGRGFGEQFF. In nucleotides, the CDR3 is TGTGCCAGTAGTAGCGGGAGGGGCTTCGGTGAGCAGTTCTTC.

Only one count was recorded for this clone. Compared with germline, one end of the junction differs, possibly owing to a read error. This sequence joins TRBV7-9 and TRBJ2-2, with 9 bases matching TRBD1. Germline assignment: CDR1 SEHNR and CDR2 FQNEAQ (reference sequence). The CDR3 loop spans 16 amino acids. The CDR3 loop is CSSSQWTGANTGELFF. The DNA of the CDR3 is TGTTCCAGCAGCCAATGGACAGGGGCTAACACCGGGGAGCTGTTTTTT.

V is TRBV5-1 and J is TRBJ2-2; a weak D match, TRBD2 (6 bases). The CDR3 is 14 residues long. V was cut by 4 bases and J by 3 bases, with 10 bases left in between. Germline values: CDR1 SGHRS, CDR2 YFSETQ. CDR3 residues: CASSNGEDTGELFF. CDR3 DNA: TGCGCCAGCAGCAATGGGGAGGACACCGGGGAGCTGTTTTTT. The full variable domain, its missing parts supplied by reference TRBV5-1 and TRBJ2-2, is KAGVTQTPRYLIKTRGQQVTLSCSPISGHRSVSWYQQTPGQGLQFLFEYFSETQRNKGNFPGRFSGRQFSNSRSEMNVSTLELGDSALYLCASSNGEDTGELFFGEGSRLTVL.

The CDR3 nucleotides are TGTGCCAGCAGCCAGTTTGCACAGAGACCCTACGAGCAGTACTTC. This gives the protein CASSQFAQRPYEQYF. The chain combines TRBV4-2 with TRBJ2-7; D call uncertain. The germline CDR1 and CDR2 sequences are LGHNA and YNFKEQ. Trimming took off 3 bases at V and 2 bases at J, with 14 bases between the two ends. The CDR3 contains 15 residues.

The sample holds a few counts of this clone. V and J are TRBV28 and TRBJ2-7, with TRBD2 matching over 14 bases. Germline lookup yields CDR1 MDHEN and CDR2 SYDVKM. The CDR3 spans 17 residues. V trimming: 6 bases; J trimming: 3 bases; junction bases outside the gene matches: 10. CDR3 sequence reads: CASSLGTSGSSYYEQYF. The CDR3 region has the DNA TGTGCCAGCAGCCTAGGGACTAGCGGGAGTTCGTACTACGAGCAGTACTTC.

The chain is built from TRBV5-4 and TRBJ1-6; D is possibly TRBD1 (5 bases). CDR1 and CDR2 (germline): SGHNT, YYREEE (reference sequence). CDR3 size: 15 residues. Between the trimmed V and J ends, which lost 0 bases and 7 bases, there was a span of 11 bases. The CDR3 sequence is CASSLAAGLNSPLHF. CDR3 DNA: TGTGCCAGCAGCTTGGCTGCAGGGCTAAATTCACCCCTCCACTTT.

The gene calls are TRBV27 and TRBJ1-5, with D unclear. V lost 5 bases and J 5 bases, leaving 13 bases between the germline ends. The CDR3 has 14 amino acids. The V gene's germline CDR1 is MNHEY and CDR2 SMNVEV (reference sequence). CDR3 amino acids: CASSLSRGYQPQHF. The CDR3 DNA follows: TGTGCCAGCAGTCTCTCCCGAGGTTATCAGCCCCAGCATTTT.

The chain uses TRBV14 and TRBJ2-1; 14 nucleotides agree with TRBD2. Per the germline V gene, CDR1 is SGHDN and CDR2 is FVKESK. The CDR3 runs 15 residues. V shed 4 bases, J shed 6 bases, and the junction held 2 bases outside the gene matches. The CDR3 spells CASSPTSGGVNEQFF. CDR3 DNA sequence: TGTGCCAGCAGCCCGACTAGCGGGGGGGTCAATGAGCAGTTCTTC.

This chain links TRBV4-1 with TRBJ2-1; 9 nucleotides align to TRBD1. V lost 5 bases and J lost 5; bases outside the gene matches: 10. The CDR3 extends over 16 amino acids. In germline, CDR1 is MGHRA, CDR2 YSYEKL. The CDR3 coding sequence is TGCGCCAGCAGCTTTCCACGACAGGGGGTCAACAATGAGCAGTTCTTC. This translates into CASSFPRQGVNNEQFF.